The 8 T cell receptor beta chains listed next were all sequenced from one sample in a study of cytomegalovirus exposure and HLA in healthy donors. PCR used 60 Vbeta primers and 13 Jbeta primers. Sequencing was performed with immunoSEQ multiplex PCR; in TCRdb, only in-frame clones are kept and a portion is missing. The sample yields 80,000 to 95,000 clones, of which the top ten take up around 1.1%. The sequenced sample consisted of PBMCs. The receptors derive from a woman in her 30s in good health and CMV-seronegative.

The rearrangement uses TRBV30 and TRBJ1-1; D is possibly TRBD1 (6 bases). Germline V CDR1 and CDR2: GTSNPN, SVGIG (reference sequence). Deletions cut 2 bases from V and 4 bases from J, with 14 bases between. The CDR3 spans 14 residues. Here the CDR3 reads CAWSTQGLGTEAFF. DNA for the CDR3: TGTGCCTGGAGTACTCAGGGGCTTGGCACTGAAGCTTTCTTT.

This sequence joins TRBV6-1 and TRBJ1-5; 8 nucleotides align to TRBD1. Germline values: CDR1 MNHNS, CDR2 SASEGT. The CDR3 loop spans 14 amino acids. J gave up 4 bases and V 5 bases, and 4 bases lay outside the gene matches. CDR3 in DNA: TGTGCCAGCAGTTCAGGGGGCTGGAATCAGCCCCAGCATTTT. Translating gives CASSSGGWNQPQHF.

CDR3 region: CAWSQNQGMFAEQYF. DNA of the CDR3: TGTGCCTGGAGTCAAAATCAGGGGATGTTTGCAGAGCAGTACTTC. This chain links TRBV30 with TRBJ2-7; maybe TRBD1 (6 bases). The CDR3 is 15 amino acids. Germline values: CDR1 GTSNPN, CDR2 SVGIG (reference sequence). The V end was cut by 2 bases, the J end by 7 bases, with 21 bases between.

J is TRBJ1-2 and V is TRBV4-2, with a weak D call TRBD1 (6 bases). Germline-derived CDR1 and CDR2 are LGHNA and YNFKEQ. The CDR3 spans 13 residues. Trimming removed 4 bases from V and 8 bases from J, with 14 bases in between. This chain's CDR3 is CASSPRTDGGYTF. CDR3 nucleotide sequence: TGTGCCAGCAGCCCACGGACAGATGGGGGCTACACCTTC.

The CDR3 DNA reads TGTGCCAGCAGCTTAGCGCGCCCAGGGCGAGTCGGCACCGGGGAGCTGTTTTTT. It codes for CASSLARPGRVGTGELFF. The V and J genes are TRBV7-9 and TRBJ2-2; tentatively, D is TRBD1 (5 bases). With 0 bases removed from V and 4 bases from J, the gap between germline ends came to 18 bases. Per the germline V gene, CDR1 is SEHNR and CDR2 is FQNEAQ (reference sequence). The CDR3 is 18 residues long.

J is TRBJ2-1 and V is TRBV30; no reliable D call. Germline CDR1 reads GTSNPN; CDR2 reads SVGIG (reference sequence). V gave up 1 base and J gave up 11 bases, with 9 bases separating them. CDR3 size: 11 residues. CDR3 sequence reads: CAWSGTAKQFF. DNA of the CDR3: TGTGCCTGGAGTGGAACAGCCAAGCAGTTCTTC. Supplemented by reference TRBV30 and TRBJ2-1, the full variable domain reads SQTIHQWPATLVQPVGSPLSLECTVEGTSNPNLYWYRQAAGRGLQLLFYSVGIGQISSEVPQNLSASRPQDRQFILSSKKLLLSDSGFYLCAWSGTAKQFFGPGTRLTVL.

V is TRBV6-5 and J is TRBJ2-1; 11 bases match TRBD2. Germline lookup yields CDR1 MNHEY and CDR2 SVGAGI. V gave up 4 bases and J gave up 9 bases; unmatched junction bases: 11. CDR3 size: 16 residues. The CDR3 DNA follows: TGTGCCAGCAGTTTCCATACTAGCGGGGGCACGGGTGAGCAGTTCTTC. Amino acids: CASSFHTSGGTGEQFF.

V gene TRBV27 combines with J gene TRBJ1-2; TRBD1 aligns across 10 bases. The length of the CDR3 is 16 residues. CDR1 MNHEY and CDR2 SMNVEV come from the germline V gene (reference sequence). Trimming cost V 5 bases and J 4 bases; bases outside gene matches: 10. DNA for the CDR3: TGTGCCAGCAGTAAACAGACAGGGGGCGGCGGCTATGGCTACACCTTC. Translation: CASSKQTGGGGYGYTF.